The rows below give T cell receptor beta chains drawn from one sample of a study of blood T cell repertoires in COVID-19. The repertoire was sequenced with immunoSEQ multiplex PCR; TCRdb's copy has only in-frame clones and lacks some. The table has 180,000 or so clones, over 70% seen once. The sample comprised PBMCs or T cells enriched from blood (not recorded which). These TCRs come from a man aged 60 to 69 who had been exposed to COVID-19. CDR3s leave out the opening cysteine and the closing phenylalanine or tryptophan.

cdr3_aa: ASSLTSNEQF; v_call: TRBV5-1; j_call: TRBJ2-1
cdr3_aa: ASSSDQPGQDGYT; v_call: TRBV7-9; j_call: TRBJ1-2
cdr3_aa: ASSYGGTEIYEQY; v_call: TRBV6-5; j_call: TRBJ2-7
cdr3_aa: ACGAGNQPQH; v_call: TRBV30; j_call: TRBJ1-5
cdr3_aa: ASSLISRGDTEAF; v_call: TRBV27; j_call: TRBJ1-1
cdr3_aa: ASGWGELF; v_call: TRBV19; j_call: TRBJ2-2
cdr3_aa: ASSSADRPRTYNEQF; v_call: TRBV11-2; j_call: TRBJ2-1
cdr3_aa: ASSLRTEAF; v_call: TRBV13; j_call: TRBJ1-1
cdr3_aa: ASSPGASGRGNTQY; v_call: TRBV11-3; j_call: TRBJ2-3
cdr3_aa: ATRGRGAQDEQY; v_call: TRBV24-1; j_call: TRBJ2-7
cdr3_aa: ASSLDRVAYEQY; v_call: TRBV11-2; j_call: TRBJ2-7
cdr3_aa: ASRAGGEETQY; v_call: TRBV28; j_call: TRBJ2-5
cdr3_aa: ASSDGGYTGELF; v_call: TRBV9; j_call: TRBJ2-2
cdr3_aa: ASSRQTENTEAF; v_call: TRBV7-9; j_call: TRBJ1-1
cdr3_aa: ASSHGTSGTYEQY; v_call: TRBV27; j_call: TRBJ2-7
cdr3_aa: ASSSRDRFQPQH; v_call: TRBV19; j_call: TRBJ1-5
cdr3_aa: ASSPPTAGGRLGEQF; v_call: TRBV18; j_call: TRBJ2-1
cdr3_aa: ASSGGQGTQPQH; v_call: TRBV2; j_call: TRBJ1-5
cdr3_aa: ASSYPDRENTEAF; v_call: TRBV7-9; j_call: TRBJ1-1
cdr3_aa: ASSGTTNYGYT; v_call: TRBV25-1; j_call: TRBJ1-2
cdr3_aa: ATATGVEQY; v_call: TRBV6-5; j_call: TRBJ2-7
cdr3_aa: AWSVQGRLNIQY; v_call: TRBV30; j_call: TRBJ2-4
cdr3_aa: ASSLTGGEQY; v_call: TRBV27; j_call: TRBJ2-7
cdr3_aa: ASSEGFGNSGEKLF; v_call: TRBV6-1; j_call: TRBJ1-4
cdr3_aa: ASSYDRLAGAPF; v_call: TRBV6-5; j_call: TRBJ2-1
cdr3_aa: ASSLLIQEYNEQF; v_call: TRBV7-8; j_call: TRBJ2-1
cdr3_aa: ASSLVGQGGDEQY; v_call: TRBV11-2; j_call: TRBJ2-7
cdr3_aa: AISSGQHNEQF; v_call: TRBV10-3; j_call: TRBJ2-1
cdr3_aa: ASSLATNQPQH; v_call: TRBV7-2; j_call: TRBJ1-5